The following is a T cell receptor beta chain sequence with its context. The data originate from a study of cytomegalovirus exposure and HLA in healthy donors. Across the whole study: The same platform was used for the 120 validation repertoires and the roughly 700 first-cohort repertoires, a later analysis reported.

TCRdb's copy holds only in-frame clones and misses some; the assay was immunoSEQ multiplex PCR. The sample has tens of thousands of clones; more than 70% are singletons. The ends were cut back, 0 bases at V and 0 bases at J, with 7 bases in the middle. The CDR3 totals 16 residues. Germline-derived CDR1 and CDR2 are SGHRS and YFSETQ. The gene calls are TRBV5-1 and TRBJ2-6; D gene ambiguous. The receptor was isolated from a young woman in good health and CMV-seropositive. Specimen: PBMCs. The CDR3 region has the DNA TGCGCCAGCAGCTTGGAACGGGTCTCTGGGGCCAACGTCCTGACTTTC. Translation: CASSLERVSGANVLTF.